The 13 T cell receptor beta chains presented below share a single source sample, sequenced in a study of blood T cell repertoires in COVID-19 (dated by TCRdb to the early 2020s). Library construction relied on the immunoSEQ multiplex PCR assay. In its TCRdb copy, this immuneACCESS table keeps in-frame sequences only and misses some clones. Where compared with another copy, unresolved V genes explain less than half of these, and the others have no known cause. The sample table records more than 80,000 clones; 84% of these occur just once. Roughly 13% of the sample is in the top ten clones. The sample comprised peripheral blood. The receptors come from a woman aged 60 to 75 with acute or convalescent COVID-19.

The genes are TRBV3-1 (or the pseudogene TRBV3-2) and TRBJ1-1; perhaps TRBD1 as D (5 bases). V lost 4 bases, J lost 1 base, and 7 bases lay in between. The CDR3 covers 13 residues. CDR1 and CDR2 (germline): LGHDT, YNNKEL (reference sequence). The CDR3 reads CASSRQRNTEAFF. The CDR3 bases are TGTGCCAGCAGCCGACAGAGGAACACTGAAGCTTTCTTT.

CDR3 region: CAQGGDRNQPQHF. The CDR3, as DNA: TGTGCCCAGGGAGGAGACCGCAATCAGCCCCAGCATTTT. The chain combines TRBV2 with TRBJ1-5; weak D call: TRBD1 (5 bases). Germline assignment: CDR1 SNHLY and CDR2 FYNNEI. Trimming took off 11 bases at V and 2 bases at J, with 13 bases between the two ends. The CDR3 loop spans 13 amino acids.

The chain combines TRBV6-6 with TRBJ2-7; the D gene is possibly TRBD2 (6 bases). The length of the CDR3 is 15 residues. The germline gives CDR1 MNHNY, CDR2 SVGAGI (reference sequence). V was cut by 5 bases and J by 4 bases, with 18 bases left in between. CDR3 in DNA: TGTGCCAGCAGTGACCTCGGGGCAGGGAGGTACGAGCAGTACTTC. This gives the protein CASSDLGAGRYEQYF.

The CDR3 DNA follows: TGCGCCAGCAGCGGGGGACTAGCGGGTGGGGAAAGCCAGCAGTACTTC. Protein sequence: CASSGGLAGGESQQYF. The chain has TRBV5-1 and TRBJ2-7; 12 positions match TRBD2. The CDR3 is made up of 16 amino acids. Per germline, CDR1 SGHRS and CDR2 YFSETQ. Unmatched junction bases numbered 13, after V lost 4 bases and J lost 8 bases.

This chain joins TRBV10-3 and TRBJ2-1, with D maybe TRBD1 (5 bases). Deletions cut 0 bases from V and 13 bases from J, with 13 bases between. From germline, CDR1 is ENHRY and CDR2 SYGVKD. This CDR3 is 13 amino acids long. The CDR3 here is CAISESGHLIQFF. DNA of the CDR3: TGTGCCATCAGTGAGTCGGGGCATTTGATTCAGTTCTTC.

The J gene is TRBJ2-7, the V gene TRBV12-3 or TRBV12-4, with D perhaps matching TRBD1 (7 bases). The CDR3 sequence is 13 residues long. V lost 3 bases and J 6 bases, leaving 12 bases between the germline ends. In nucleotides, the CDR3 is TGTGCCAGCAGTTTGTCAGGGGGGTTCGAGCAGTACTTC. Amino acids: CASSLSGGFEQYF.

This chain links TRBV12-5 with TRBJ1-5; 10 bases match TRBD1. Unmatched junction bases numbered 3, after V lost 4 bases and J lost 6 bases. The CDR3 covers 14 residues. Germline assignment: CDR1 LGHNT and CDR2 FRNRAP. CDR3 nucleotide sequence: TGTGCTAGTGGTTCGGGGACAGGGGCTCAGCCCCAGCATTTT. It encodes CASGSGTGAQPQHF.

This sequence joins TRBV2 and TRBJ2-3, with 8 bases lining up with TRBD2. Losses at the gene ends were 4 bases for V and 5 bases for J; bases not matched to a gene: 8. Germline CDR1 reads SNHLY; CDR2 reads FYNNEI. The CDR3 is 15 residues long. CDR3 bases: TGTGCCAGCAGTGCGTCCGGGAGGGCGATAGATACGCAGTATTTT. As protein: CASSASGRAIDTQYF.

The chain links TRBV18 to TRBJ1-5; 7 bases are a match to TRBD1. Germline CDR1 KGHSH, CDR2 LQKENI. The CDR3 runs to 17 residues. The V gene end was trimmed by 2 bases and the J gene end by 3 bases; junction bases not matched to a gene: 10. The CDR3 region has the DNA TGTGCCAGCTCACCAACGGGGACGACAGGGAACAATCAGCCCCAGCATTTT. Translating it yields CASSPTGTTGNNQPQHF.

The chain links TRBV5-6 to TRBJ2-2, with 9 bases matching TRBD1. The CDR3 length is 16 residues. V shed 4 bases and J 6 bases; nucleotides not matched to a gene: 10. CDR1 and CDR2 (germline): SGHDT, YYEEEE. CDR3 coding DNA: TGTGCCAGCAGCCAATCCGGGACAGGGCGTCCCGGGGAGCTGTTTTTT. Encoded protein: CASSQSGTGRPGELFF.

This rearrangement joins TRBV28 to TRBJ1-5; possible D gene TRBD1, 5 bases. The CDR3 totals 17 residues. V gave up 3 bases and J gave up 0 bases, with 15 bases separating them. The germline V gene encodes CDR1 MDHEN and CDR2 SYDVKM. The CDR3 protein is CASSFVTGGNSNQPQHF. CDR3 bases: TGTGCCAGCAGTTTTGTGACGGGGGGGAATAGCAATCAGCCCCAGCATTTT. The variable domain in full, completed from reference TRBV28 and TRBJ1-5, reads DVKVTQSSRYLVKRTGEKVFLECVQDMDHENMFWYRQDPGLGLRLIYFSYDVKMKEKGDIPEGYSVSREKKERFSLILESASTNQTSMYLCASSFVTGGNSNQPQHFGDGTRLSIL.

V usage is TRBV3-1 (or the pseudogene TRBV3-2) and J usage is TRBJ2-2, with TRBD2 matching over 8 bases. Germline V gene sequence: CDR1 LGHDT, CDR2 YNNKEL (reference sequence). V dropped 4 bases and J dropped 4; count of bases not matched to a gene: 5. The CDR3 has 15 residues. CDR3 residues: CASSRRSGGTGELFF. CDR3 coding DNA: TGTGCCAGCAGCCGCCGCAGCGGGGGCACCGGGGAGCTGTTTTTT.

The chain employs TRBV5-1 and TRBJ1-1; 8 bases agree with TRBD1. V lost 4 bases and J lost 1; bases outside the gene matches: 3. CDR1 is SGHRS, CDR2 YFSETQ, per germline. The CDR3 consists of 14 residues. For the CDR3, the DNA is TGCGCCAGCAGCGGGGGACAGGAGAACACTGAAGCTTTCTTT. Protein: CASSGGQENTEAFF.